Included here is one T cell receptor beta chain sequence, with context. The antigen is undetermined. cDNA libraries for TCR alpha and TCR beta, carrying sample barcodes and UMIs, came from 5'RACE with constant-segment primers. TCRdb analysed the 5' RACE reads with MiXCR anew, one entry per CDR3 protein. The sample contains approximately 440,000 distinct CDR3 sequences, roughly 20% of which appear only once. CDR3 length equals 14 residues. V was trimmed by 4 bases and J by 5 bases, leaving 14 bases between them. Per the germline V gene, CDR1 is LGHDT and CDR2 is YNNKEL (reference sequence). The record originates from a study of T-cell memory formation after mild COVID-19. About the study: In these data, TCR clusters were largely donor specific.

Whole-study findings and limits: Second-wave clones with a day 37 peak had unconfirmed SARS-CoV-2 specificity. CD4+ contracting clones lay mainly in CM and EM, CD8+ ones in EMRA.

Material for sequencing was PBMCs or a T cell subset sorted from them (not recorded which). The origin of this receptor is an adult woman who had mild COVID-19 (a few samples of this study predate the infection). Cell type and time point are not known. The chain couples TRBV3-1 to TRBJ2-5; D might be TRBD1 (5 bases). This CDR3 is CASSLLGQGETQYF. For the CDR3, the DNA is TGTGCCAGCAGCCTATTAGGACAAGGGGAGACCCAGTACTTC.